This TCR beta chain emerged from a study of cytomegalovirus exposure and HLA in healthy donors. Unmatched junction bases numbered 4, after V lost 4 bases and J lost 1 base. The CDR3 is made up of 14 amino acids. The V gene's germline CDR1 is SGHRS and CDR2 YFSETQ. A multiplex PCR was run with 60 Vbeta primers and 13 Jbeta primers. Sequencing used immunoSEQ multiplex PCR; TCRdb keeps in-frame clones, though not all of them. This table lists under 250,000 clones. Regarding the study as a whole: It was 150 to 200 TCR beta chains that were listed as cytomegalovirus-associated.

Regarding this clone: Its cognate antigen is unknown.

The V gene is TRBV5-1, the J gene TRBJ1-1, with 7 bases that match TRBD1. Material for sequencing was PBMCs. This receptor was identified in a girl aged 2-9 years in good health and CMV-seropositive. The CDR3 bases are TGCGCCAGCAGCAGGGGACAGACGAACACTGAAGCTTTCTTT. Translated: CASSRGQTNTEAFF.